The sequence of this TCR beta chain was determined in a study of cytomegalovirus exposure and HLA in healthy donors. Both 60 Vbeta primers and 13 Jbeta primers went into the PCR. The table came from immunoSEQ multiplex PCR; TCRdb's copy has only in-frame clones and leaves some out. In the table there are 120,000 or so clones, 80% of which are singletons. The CDR3 is made up of 11 amino acids. Germline V gene sequence: CDR1 MNHNS, CDR2 SASEGT. V shed 7 bases, J shed 6 bases, and the junction held 3 bases outside the gene matches. This clone is a singleton in its sample. The clonotype comes from a man in his thirties or forties in good health and CMV-seropositive. The chain links TRBV6-1 to TRBJ2-7; TRBD2 matches at 7 bases. The sequencing sample was made of PBMCs. The DNA of the CDR3 is TGTGCCAGCATAGGCGGGGGCGAGCAGTACTTC. This gives the protein CASIGGGEQYF.